Judged by frequency, the clone carrying this TCR beta chain is medium-sized (0.01 to 0.1%). The antigen is not known. These data come from a study of T cell clusters in autoimmune cytopenias. TRB was amplified by touch-down multiplex PCR, primer pools A and B combined. TCRdb re-called the multiplex PCR reads, yielding one record per CDR3 amino acid sequence without DNA. Recorded for this sample: roughly 7,500 distinct CDR3 sequences. Overall study results and limits: Primary autoimmune cytopenia patients appeared to lack physiological T cell clusters present in healthy donors. TRB repertoire shifts in secondary cytopenia and chronic lymphocytic leukemia mostly reflected lymphoma, not autoimmunity. No experiment has yet validated the function of the T cell clusters defined in silico. Healthy donors had roughly 3.2-fold more exclusive TRB clusters than active autoimmune hepatitis patients.

TRB was amplified from 250 ng of peripheral blood genomic DNA per sample. This sequence was found in a human donor with an autoimmune cytopenia or autoimmune hepatitis (not recorded which). The source material was peripheral blood.

This CDR3 is CAWSVRGGNGNTIYF. The genes are TRBV30 and TRBJ1-3; the TCRdb D gene call, TRBD1, has no DNA to confirm it. There are 15 residues in the CDR3. Germline V gene data show CDR1 as GTSNPN and CDR2 as SVGIG (reference sequence).